The clone carrying this T cell receptor beta chain was detected many times. The data derive from a study of early T cells in non-severe SARS-CoV-2 infection. Individual cDNA molecules carried attached unique molecular identifiers. TCRdb ran MiXCR on the 5' RACE reads and lists one entry per CDR3 protein. The sample carries roughly 45,000 distinct CDR3 sequences, roughly 10% recorded once. J was trimmed by 0 bases and V by 5 bases; bases with no gene match: 11. Germline V gives CDR1 MNHEY, CDR2 SMNVEV (reference sequence). This CDR3 is built from 18 residues. The TCR sequence derives from an adult who was a healthcare worker with PCR-confirmed SARS-CoV-2 infection or an uninfected control (not recorded which). The specimen was whole blood. The chain combines TRBV27 with TRBJ2-4, with 9 bases matching TRBD1. CDR3 protein: CASSPLRTGALAKNIQYF. The CDR3, as DNA: TGTGCCAGCAGTCCGCTCCGGACAGGGGCTCTAGCCAAAAACATTCAGTACTTC.